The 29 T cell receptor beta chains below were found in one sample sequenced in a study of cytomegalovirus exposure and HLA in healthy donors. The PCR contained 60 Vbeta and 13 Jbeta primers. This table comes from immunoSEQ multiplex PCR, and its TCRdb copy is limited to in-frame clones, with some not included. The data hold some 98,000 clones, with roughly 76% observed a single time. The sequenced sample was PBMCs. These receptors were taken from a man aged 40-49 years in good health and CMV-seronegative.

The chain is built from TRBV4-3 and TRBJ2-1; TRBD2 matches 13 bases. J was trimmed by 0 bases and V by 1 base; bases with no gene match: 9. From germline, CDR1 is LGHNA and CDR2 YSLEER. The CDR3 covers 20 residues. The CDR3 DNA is TGCGCCAGCAGCCAAGGCAGGGGACTAGCGGGGCACGGCTCCTACAATGAGCAGTTCTTC. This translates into CASSQGRGLAGHGSYNEQFF.

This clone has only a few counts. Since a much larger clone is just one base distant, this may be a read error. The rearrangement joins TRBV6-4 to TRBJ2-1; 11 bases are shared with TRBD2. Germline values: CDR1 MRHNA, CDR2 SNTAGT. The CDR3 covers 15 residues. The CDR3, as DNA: TGTGCCGGCAGTGAAACTAGCGGGGGAGGGAATGAGCAGTTCTTC. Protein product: CAGSETSGGGNEQFF.

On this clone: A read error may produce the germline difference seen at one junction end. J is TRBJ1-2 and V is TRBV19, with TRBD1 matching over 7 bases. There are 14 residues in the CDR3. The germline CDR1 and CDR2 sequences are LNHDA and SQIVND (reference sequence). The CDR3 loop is CASSIMGQPYGCTF. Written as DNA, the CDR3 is TGTGCCAGTAGTATAATGGGACAGCCCTATGGCTGCACCTTC.

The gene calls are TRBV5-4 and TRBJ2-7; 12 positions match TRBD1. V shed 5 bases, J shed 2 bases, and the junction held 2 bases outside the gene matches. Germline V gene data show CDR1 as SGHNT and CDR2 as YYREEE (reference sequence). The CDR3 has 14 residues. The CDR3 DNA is TGTGCCAGCAGTCGGGACAGGGGGCCCTACGAGCAGTACTTC. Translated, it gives CASSRDRGPYEQYF.

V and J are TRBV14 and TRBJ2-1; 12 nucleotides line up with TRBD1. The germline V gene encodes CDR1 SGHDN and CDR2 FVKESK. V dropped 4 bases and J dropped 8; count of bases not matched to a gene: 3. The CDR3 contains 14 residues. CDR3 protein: CASSPGTGGYEQFF. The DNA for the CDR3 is TGTGCCAGCAGCCCCGGGACAGGGGGCTATGAGCAGTTCTTC.

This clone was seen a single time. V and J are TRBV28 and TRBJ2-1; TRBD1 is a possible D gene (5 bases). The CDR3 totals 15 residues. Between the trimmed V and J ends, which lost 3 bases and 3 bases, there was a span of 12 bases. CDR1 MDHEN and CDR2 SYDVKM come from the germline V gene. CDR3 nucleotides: TGTGCCAGCAGTTTGGCAGGGCTCGTCTACAATGAGCAGTTCTTC. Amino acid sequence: CASSLAGLVYNEQFF.

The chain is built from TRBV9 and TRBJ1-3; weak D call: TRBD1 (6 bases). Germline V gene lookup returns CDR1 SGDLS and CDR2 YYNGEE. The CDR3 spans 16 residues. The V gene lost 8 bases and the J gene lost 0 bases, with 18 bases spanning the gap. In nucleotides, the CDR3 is TGTGCCAGTACCCCGACAGGAGGAAACTCTGGAAACACCATATATTTT. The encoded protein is CASTPTGGNSGNTIYF. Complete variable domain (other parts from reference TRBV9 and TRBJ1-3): DSGVTQTPKHLITATGQRVTLRCSPRSGDLSVYWYQQSLDQGLQFLIQYYNGEERAKGNILERFSAQQFPDLHSELNLSSLELGDSALYFCASTPTGGNSGNTIYFGEGSWLTVV.

CDR3 sequence: CASIQGSAQPQHF. Written as DNA, the CDR3 is TGTGCCAGCATACAGGGGAGCGCTCAGCCCCAGCATTTT. The rearrangement uses TRBV6-1 and TRBJ1-5; 7 bases match TRBD1. J lost 6 bases, V lost 7 bases, and 6 bases had no gene match. The CDR3 runs to 13 residues. The germline V gene has CDR1 MNHNS and CDR2 SASEGT.

CDR3 amino acids: CASSRTVVSNQPQHF. DNA for the CDR3: TGTGCCAGCAGTCGGACAGTCGTTAGCAATCAGCCCCAGCATTTT. V usage is TRBV28 and J usage is TRBJ1-5; weak D call: TRBD1 (6 bases). The CDR3 length is 15 residues. The V and J ends lost 5 bases and 0 bases respectively, with 11 bases between them. Germline CDR1 MDHEN, CDR2 SYDVKM. The complete variable domain, with remaining parts taken from reference TRBV28 and TRBJ1-5, reads DVKVTQSSRYLVKRTGEKVFLECVQDMDHENMFWYRQDPGLGLRLIYFSYDVKMKEKGDIPEGYSVSREKKERFSLILESASTNQTSMYLCASSRTVVSNQPQHFGDGTRLSIL.

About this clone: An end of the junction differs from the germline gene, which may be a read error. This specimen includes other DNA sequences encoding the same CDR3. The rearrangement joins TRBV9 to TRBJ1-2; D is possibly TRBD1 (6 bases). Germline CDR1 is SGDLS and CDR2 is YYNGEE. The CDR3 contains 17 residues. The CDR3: CASSASKGGARDYGYTF. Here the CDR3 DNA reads TGTGCCAGCAGCGCGTCAAAGGGGGGGGCCAGGGACTATGGCTACACTTTC.

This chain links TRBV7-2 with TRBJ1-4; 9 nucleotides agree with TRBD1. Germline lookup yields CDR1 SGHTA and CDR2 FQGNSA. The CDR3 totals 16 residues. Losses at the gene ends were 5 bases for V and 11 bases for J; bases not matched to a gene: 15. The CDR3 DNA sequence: TGTGCCAGCAGCAGCATGTTCCTACAGGGGGCTAGGAAACTGTTTTTT. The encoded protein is CASSSMFLQGARKLFF. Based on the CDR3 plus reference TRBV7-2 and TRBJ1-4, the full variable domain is GAGVSQSPSNKVTEKGKDVELRCDPISGHTALYWYRQSLGQGLEFLIYFQGNSAPDKSGLPSDRFSAERTGGSVSTLTIQRTQQEDSAVYLCASSSMFLQGARKLFFGSGTQLSVL.

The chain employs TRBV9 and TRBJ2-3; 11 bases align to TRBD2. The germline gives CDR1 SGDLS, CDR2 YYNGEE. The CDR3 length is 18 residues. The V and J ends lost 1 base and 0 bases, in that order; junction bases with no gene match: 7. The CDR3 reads CASSVLPVAGGSTDTQYF. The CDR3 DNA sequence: TGTGCCAGCAGCGTACTCCCCGTAGCGGGAGGGAGCACAGATACGCAGTATTTT. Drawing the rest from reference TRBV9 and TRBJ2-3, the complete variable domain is DSGVTQTPKHLITATGQRVTLRCSPRSGDLSVYWYQQSLDQGLQFLIQYYNGEERAKGNILERFSAQQFPDLHSELNLSSLELGDSALYFCASSVLPVAGGSTDTQYFGPGTRLTVL.

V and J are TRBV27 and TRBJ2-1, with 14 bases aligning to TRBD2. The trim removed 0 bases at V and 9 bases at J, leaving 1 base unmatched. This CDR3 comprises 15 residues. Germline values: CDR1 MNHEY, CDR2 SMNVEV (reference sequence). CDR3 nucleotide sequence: TGTGCCAGCAGTTTATCGGGACTAGCGGGAGCTGAGCAGTTCTTC. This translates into CASSLSGLAGAEQFF.

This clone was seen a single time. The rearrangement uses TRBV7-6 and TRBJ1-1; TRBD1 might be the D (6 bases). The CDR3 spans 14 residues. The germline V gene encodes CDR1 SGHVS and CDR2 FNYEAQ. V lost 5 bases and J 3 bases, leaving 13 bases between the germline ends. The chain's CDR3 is CASSVKAGDTEAFF. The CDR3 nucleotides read TGTGCCAGCAGCGTTAAGGCAGGGGACACTGAAGCTTTCTTT.

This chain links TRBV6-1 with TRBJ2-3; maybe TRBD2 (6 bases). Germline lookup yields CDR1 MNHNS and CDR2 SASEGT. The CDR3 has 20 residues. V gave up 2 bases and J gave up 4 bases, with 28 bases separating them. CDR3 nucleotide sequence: TGTGCCAGCAGTGAAAAGGCCCTGTGGAGGGGCACCCGACCCGCAGATACGCAGTATTTT. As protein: CASSEKALWRGTRPADTQYF.

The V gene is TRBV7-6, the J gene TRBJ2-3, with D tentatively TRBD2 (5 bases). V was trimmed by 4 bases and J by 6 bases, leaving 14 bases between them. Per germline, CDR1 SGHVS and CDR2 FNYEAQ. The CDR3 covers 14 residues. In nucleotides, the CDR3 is TGTGCCAGCAGCTCACCAACTAGTGCGGATACGCAGTATTTT. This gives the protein CASSSPTSADTQYF.

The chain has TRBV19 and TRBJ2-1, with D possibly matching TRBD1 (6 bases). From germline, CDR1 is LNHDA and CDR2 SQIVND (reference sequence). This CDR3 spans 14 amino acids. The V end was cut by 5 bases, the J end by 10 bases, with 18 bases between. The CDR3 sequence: CASSLTTGIGEQFF. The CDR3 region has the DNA TGTGCCAGTAGTCTAACTACAGGGATAGGCGAGCAGTTCTTC.

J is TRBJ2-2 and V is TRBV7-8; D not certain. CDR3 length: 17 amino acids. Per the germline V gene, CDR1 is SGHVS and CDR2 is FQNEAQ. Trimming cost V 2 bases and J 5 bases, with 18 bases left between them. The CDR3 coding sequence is TGTGCCAGCAGCTTAATTAATATTCGGAGTTTGACCGGGGAGCTGTTTTTT. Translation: CASSLINIRSLTGELFF.

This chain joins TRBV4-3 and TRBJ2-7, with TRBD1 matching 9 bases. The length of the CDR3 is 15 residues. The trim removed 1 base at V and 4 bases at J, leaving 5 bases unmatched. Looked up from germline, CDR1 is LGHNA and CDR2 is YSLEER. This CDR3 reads CASSQVQGAGYEQYF. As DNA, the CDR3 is TGCGCCAGCAGCCAAGTACAGGGGGCCGGTTACGAGCAGTACTTC.

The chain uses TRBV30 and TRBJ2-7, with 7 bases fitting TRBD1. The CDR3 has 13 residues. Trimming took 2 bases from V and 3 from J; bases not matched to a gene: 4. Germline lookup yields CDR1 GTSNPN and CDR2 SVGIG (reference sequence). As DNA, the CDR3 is TGTGCCTGGAGTCGACAGGGTAACTACGAGCAGTACTTC. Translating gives CAWSRQGNYEQYF.

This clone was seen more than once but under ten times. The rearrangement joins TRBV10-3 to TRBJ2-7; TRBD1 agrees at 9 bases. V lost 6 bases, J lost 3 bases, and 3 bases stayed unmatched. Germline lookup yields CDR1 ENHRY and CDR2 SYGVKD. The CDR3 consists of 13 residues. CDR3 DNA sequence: TGTGCCATCAGAGGACAGGGGTTCTACGAGCAGTACTTC. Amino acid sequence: CAIRGQGFYEQYF.

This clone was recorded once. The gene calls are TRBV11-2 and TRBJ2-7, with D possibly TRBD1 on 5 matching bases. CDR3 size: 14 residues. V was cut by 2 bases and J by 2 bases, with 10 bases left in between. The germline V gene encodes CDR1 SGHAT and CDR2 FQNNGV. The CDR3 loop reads CASSLTYRTYEQYF. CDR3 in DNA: TGTGCCAGCAGCTTAACTTACAGGACCTACGAGCAGTACTTC.

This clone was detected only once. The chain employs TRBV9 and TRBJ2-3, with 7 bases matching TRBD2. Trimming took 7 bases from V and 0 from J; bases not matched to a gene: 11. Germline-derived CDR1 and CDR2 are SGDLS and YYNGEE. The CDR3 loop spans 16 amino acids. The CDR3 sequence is CASAWESGASTDTQYF. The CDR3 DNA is TGTGCCAGCGCCTGGGAGAGCGGGGCTAGCACAGATACGCAGTATTTT.

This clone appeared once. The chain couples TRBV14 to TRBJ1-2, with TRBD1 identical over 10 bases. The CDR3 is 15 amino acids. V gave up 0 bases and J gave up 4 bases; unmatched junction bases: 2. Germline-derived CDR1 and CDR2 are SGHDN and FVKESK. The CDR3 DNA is TGTGCCAGCAGCCAAGAGACAGGGGGCGTCTATGGCTACACCTTC. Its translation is CASSQETGGVYGYTF.

The CDR3 reads CASSQGQGSYGYTF. The CDR3 nucleotides are TGTGCCAGCAGCCAAGGACAGGGTTCCTATGGCTACACCTTC. The rearrangement links TRBV14 to TRBJ1-2; TRBD1 agrees at 7 bases. Germline-derived CDR1 and CDR2 are SGHDN and FVKESK. This CDR3 has 14 residues. V was clipped by 1 base and J by 4 bases; unmatched bases: 3.

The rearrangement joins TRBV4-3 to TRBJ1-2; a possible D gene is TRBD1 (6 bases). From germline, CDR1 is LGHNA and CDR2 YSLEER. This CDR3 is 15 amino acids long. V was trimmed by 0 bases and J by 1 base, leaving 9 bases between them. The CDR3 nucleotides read TGCGCCAGCAGCCAAGATTACAGGGTTAACTATGGCTACACCTTC. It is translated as CASSQDYRVNYGYTF.

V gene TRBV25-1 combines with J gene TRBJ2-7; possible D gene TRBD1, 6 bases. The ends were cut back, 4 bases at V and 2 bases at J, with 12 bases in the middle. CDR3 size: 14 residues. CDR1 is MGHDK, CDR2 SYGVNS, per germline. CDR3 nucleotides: TGTGCCAGCAGTGGGGATAGGACAGCCTACGAGCAGTACTTC. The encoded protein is CASSGDRTAYEQYF.

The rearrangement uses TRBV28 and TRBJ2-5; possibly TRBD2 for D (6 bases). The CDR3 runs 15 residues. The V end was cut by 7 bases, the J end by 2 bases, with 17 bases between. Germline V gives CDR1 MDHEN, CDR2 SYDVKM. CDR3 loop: CASTHPEGPQETQYF. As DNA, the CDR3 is TGTGCCAGCACCCACCCGGAGGGGCCACAAGAGACCCAGTACTTC.

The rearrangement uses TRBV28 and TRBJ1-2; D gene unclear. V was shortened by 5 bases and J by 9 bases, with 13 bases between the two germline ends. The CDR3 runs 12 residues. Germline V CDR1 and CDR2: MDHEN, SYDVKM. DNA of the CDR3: TGTGCCAGCAGTCAGCGTCCCCAAAGCTACACCTTC. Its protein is CASSQRPQSYTF.